The 18 T cell receptor beta chains given below trace back to one sample, sequenced in a study of PD-1 blockade in classical Hodgkin lymphoma. Each patient's relapse followed autologous stem cell transplantation, and brentuximab vedotin exposure varied. Purification of CD4+ T cells from thawed PBMCs was achieved by magnetic negative selection. Profiled with immunoSEQ multiplex PCR; TCRdb holds only in-frame clones, not every one. In the table there are over 30,000 clones, approximately 92% of which are singletons. The sequences come from CD4+ T cells from blood, collected at baseline. The receptors were gathered from a human donor with classical Hodgkin lymphoma.

The V and J genes are TRBV7-2 and TRBJ1-2; 8 positions match TRBD1. The trim removed 5 bases at V and 7 bases at J, leaving 12 bases unmatched. The CDR3 sequence is 15 residues long. Germline V gene lookup returns CDR1 SGHTA and CDR2 FQGNSA. CDR3 protein: CASSPQTGEMFGYTF. The CDR3 DNA reads as TGTGCCAGCAGCCCCCAGACAGGGGAAATGTTTGGCTACACCTTC.

The chain joins TRBV18 to TRBJ2-7; D not certain. CDR3 length: 14 residues. From germline, CDR1 is KGHSH and CDR2 LQKENI. The V end lost 0 bases, the J end lost 6 bases, and 12 bases lay between the germline ends. Here the CDR3 DNA reads TGTGCCAGCTCACCACCGTCCGGGTTCGGCGAGCAGTACTTC. This gives the protein CASSPPSGFGEQYF. The full variable domain, completed using reference TRBV18 and TRBJ2-7, is NAGVMQNPRHLVRRRGQEARLRCSPMKGHSHVYWYRQLPEEGLKFMVYLQKENIIDESGMPKERFSAEFPKEGPSILRIQQVVRGDSAAYFCASSPPSGFGEQYFGPGTRLTVT.

The chain uses TRBV19 and TRBJ1-2; no firm D call. This CDR3 has 11 amino acids. From germline, CDR1 is LNHDA and CDR2 SQIVND (reference sequence). V lost 6 bases and J lost 7, with 9 bases in between. The CDR3 protein is CASRHIGGYTF. For the CDR3, the DNA is TGTGCCAGTAGACATATAGGTGGCTACACCTTC.

This chain uses TRBV27 with TRBJ1-5; D unclear. This CDR3 comprises 15 residues. The V end was cut by 5 bases, the J end by 0 bases, with 11 bases between. The V gene's germline CDR1 is MNHEY and CDR2 SMNVEV (reference sequence). Here the CDR3 reads CASSTTVYSNQPQHF. For the CDR3, the DNA is TGTGCCAGCAGTACCACGGTGTATAGCAATCAGCCCCAGCATTTT.

The V gene is TRBV5-1, the J gene TRBJ2-3, with D perhaps TRBD2 (5 bases). The V and J ends lost 5 bases and 6 bases respectively, with 13 bases between them. Per the germline V gene, CDR1 is SGHRS and CDR2 is YFSETQ. The CDR3 is made up of 13 amino acids. CDR3 nucleotide sequence: TGCGCCAGCAGGACAAGCGGAGCGGATACGCAGTATTTT. Residues: CASRTSGADTQYF.

On this clone: At one boundary the junction diverges from the germline segment, which might be a read error. This chain links TRBV2 with TRBJ2-2, with TRBD1 matching 11 bases. CDR1 and CDR2 (germline): SNHLY, FYNNEI. The CDR3 is 16 residues long. The CDR3: CASSQADRGPAGELFF. The CDR3, as DNA: TGTGCCAGCAGTCAAGCGGACAGGGGGCCGGCCGGGGAGCTGTTTTTT. Together with reference TRBV2 and TRBJ2-2, the CDR3 gives the full variable domain: EPEVTQTPSHQVTQMGQEVILRCVPISNHLYFYWYRQILGQKVEFLVSFYNNEISEKSEIFDDQFSVERPDGSNFTLKIRSTKLEDSAMYFCASSQADRGPAGELFFGEGSRLTVL.

The rearrangement uses TRBV6-1 and TRBJ1-4, with 7 bases lining up with TRBD1. Germline CDR1 is MNHNS and CDR2 is SASEGT. The CDR3 extends over 15 amino acids. Trimming took 8 bases from V and 0 from J; bases not matched to a gene: 6. The CDR3 nucleotides read TGTGCCAGCGCGGACAGGTTTGCAACTAATGAAAAACTGTTTTTT. Protein product: CASADRFATNEKLFF.

The gene calls are TRBV6-1 and TRBJ1-4; possible D gene TRBD1, 5 bases. The germline V gene encodes CDR1 MNHNS and CDR2 SASEGT. The CDR3 covers 13 residues. Between the trimmed V and J ends, which lost 11 bases and 4 bases, there was a span of 14 bases. As DNA, the CDR3 is TGTGCCTGCAATGGGAGGGGTAATGAAAAACTGTTTTTT. Protein sequence: CACNGRGNEKLFF.

This chain connects TRBV7-9 to TRBJ1-2; TRBD1 might be the D (5 bases). Trimming cost V 5 bases and J 6 bases, with 13 bases left between them. The V gene's germline CDR1 is SEHNR and CDR2 FQNEAQ (reference sequence). This CDR3 contains 13 residues. CDR3 protein: CASSRGLGDGYTF. CDR3 nucleotides: TGTGCCAGCAGCCGGGGGTTAGGGGATGGCTACACCTTC.

V is TRBV6-6 and J is TRBJ1-2; TRBD1 matches 9 bases. This CDR3 spans 14 amino acids. V shed 5 bases and J 6 bases; nucleotides not matched to a gene: 7. The germline V gene has CDR1 MNHNY and CDR2 SVGAGI (reference sequence). The DNA of the CDR3 is TGTGCCAGCAGTACGAACAGGGGGCGAGATGGCTACACCTTC. It specifies CASSTNRGRDGYTF.

The rearrangement uses TRBV5-5 and TRBJ2-1; 10 bases agree with TRBD1. Looked up from germline, CDR1 is SGHKS and CDR2 is YYEKEE (reference sequence). The junction had 14 bases not matched to a gene; V was cut back by 8 bases and J by 6 bases. The CDR3 has 16 amino acids. DNA of the CDR3: TGTGCCAGACCTTCGCCGCGGGACAGGGGTACCAATGAGCAGTTCTTC. It encodes CARPSPRDRGTNEQFF.

The J gene is TRBJ2-7, the V gene TRBV11-3; D might be TRBD1 (5 bases). CDR3 size: 14 residues. V was pared by 0 bases and J by 6 bases, with 12 bases between. Germline CDR1 is SGHNT and CDR2 is YENEEA. CDR3 protein: CASSLDGDRSEQYF. The CDR3 coding sequence is TGTGCCAGCAGCTTAGATGGTGACAGATCCGAGCAGTACTTC.

CDR3 region: CASSLTGLRTEAFF. The CDR3 DNA sequence: TGCGCCAGCAGCTTGACGGGTCTGAGAACTGAAGCTTTCTTT. The J gene is TRBJ1-1, the V gene TRBV5-1; no firm D call. Germline assignment: CDR1 SGHRS and CDR2 YFSETQ. The CDR3 sequence is 14 residues long. V was clipped by 1 base and J by 5 bases, with 12 bases between them.

The chain employs TRBV30 and TRBJ1-3, with a possible D match to TRBD1 (5 bases). The CDR3 runs 16 residues. The germline gives CDR1 GTSNPN, CDR2 SVGIG (reference sequence). The V and J ends lost 0 bases and 5 bases respectively, with 17 bases between them. CDR3 loop: CAWSVPGGSGRNTIYF. CDR3 in DNA: TGTGCCTGGAGTGTACCCGGGGGTAGTGGTCGAAACACCATATATTTT. Supplemented by reference TRBV30 and TRBJ1-3, the full variable domain reads SQTIHQWPATLVQPVGSPLSLECTVEGTSNPNLYWYRQAAGRGLQLLFYSVGIGQISSEVPQNLSASRPQDRQFILSSKKLLLSDSGFYLCAWSVPGGSGRNTIYFGEGSWLTVV.

This clone was counted once. The chain combines TRBV28 with TRBJ2-7; 12 nucleotides match TRBD2. The CDR3 totals 17 residues. From germline, CDR1 is MDHEN and CDR2 SYDVKM. Trimming removed 0 bases from V and 7 bases from J; junction bases left unmatched: 10. The CDR3: CASSLWSLAGGPGEQYF. The DNA of the CDR3 is TGTGCCAGCAGTTTATGGTCCCTAGCGGGAGGGCCGGGGGAGCAGTACTTC.

V and J are TRBV5-1 and TRBJ2-7; D is possibly TRBD1 or TRBD2 (8 bases each). V lost 0 bases and J 3 bases, leaving 22 bases between the germline ends. The CDR3 contains 18 residues. Germline-derived CDR1 and CDR2 are SGHRS and YFSETQ. CDR3 region: CASSLARGGTGWNYEQYF. In nucleotides, the CDR3 is TGCGCCAGCAGCTTGGCCCGGGGGGGGACAGGATGGAACTACGAGCAGTACTTC.

The chain has TRBV19 and TRBJ2-5; 7 bases agree with TRBD1. In germline, CDR1 is LNHDA, CDR2 SQIVND (reference sequence). V was clipped by 4 bases and J by 5 bases; unmatched bases: 10. The CDR3 runs to 15 residues. CDR3 amino acids: CASSRGQTVPETQYF. CDR3 nucleotides: TGTGCCAGTAGTAGGGGACAGACAGTACCCGAGACCCAGTACTTC.

J is TRBJ1-2 and V is TRBV2; 7 nucleotides agree with TRBD1. The CDR3 contains 13 residues. Germline values: CDR1 SNHLY, CDR2 FYNNEI. V dropped 11 bases and J dropped 5; count of bases not matched to a gene: 11. The CDR3 nucleotides read TGTGCCGGTGGACAGGCGAATTCGTATGGCTACACCTTC. Its protein is CAGGQANSYGYTF.